Listed below are T cell receptor beta chains from one sample, sequenced in a study of response to subunit inactivated influenza vaccine. In TCRdb, the RT-PCR reads were re-called with MiXCR into one record per CDR3 protein. Counted here are under 950,000 distinct CDR3 sequences, over 20% occurring once; the ten biggest clones make up around 9.6%. This specimen consisted of PBMCs from blood, obtained 5 days after vaccination. The source is a middle-aged man who received an inactivated influenza vaccine. The CDR3 runs from the conserved cysteine through the conserved F or W. Fields, in order: D gene, V gene, J gene, clone size, CDR3 length, CDR3 DNA, CDR3 protein. A D gene is named only where the DNA matches it firmly. Size values are once, few and many counts, or a class for expanded clones, and some rows have none.

d_call: -; v_call: TRBV20-1; j_call: TRBJ2-3; clone_size: -; cdr3_length: 14; cdr3_nt: TGCAGTGCGGAGCGGGCGACGAGCACAGATACGCAGTATTTT; cdr3_aa: CSAERATSTDTQYF
d_call: -; v_call: TRBV20-1; j_call: TRBJ1-2; clone_size: few; cdr3_length: 13; cdr3_nt: TGCAGTGCAAGAGGCCCACAGAACTATGGCTACACCTTC; cdr3_aa: CSARGPQNYGYTF
d_call: TRBD1; v_call: TRBV6-2/TRBV6-3; j_call: TRBJ2-6; clone_size: -; cdr3_length: 18; cdr3_nt: TGTGCCAGCAGTTATTCCATACAGGGGGCGTCCTGGGCCAACGTCCTGACTTTC; cdr3_aa: CASSYSIQGASWANVLTF
d_call: -; v_call: TRBV4-3; j_call: TRBJ1-5; clone_size: -; cdr3_length: 14; cdr3_nt: TGCGCCAGCAGCCCTTCGTCGGGCAATCAGCCCCAGCATTTT; cdr3_aa: CASSPSSGNQPQHF
d_call: -; v_call: TRBV5-1; j_call: TRBJ2-3; clone_size: -; cdr3_length: 14; cdr3_nt: TGCGCCAGCAGCCCCACCCGACTGGCAGATACGCAGTATTTT; cdr3_aa: CASSPTRLADTQYF
d_call: TRBD1; v_call: TRBV4-2; j_call: TRBJ2-5; clone_size: few; cdr3_length: 15; cdr3_nt: TGTGCCAGCAGCCCACAGACAGGGATTGGAGAGACCCAGTACTTC; cdr3_aa: CASSPQTGIGETQYF
d_call: -; v_call: TRBV4-3; j_call: TRBJ1-2; clone_size: many; cdr3_length: 15; cdr3_nt: TGCGCCAGCAGCCAAGATAGCGGCCGGGACTATGGCTACACCTTC; cdr3_aa: CASSQDSGRDYGYTF
d_call: TRBD2; v_call: TRBV5-1; j_call: TRBJ2-7; clone_size: -; cdr3_length: 17; cdr3_nt: TGCGCCAGCATCCCCCTAGGTCTAGCGGGAGGGCTCTACGAGCAGTACTTC; cdr3_aa: CASIPLGLAGGLYEQYF
d_call: TRBD1; v_call: TRBV28; j_call: TRBJ1-1; clone_size: few; cdr3_length: 14; cdr3_nt: TGTGCCAGCAGTTCACAGGGGGCCTATACTGAAGCTTTCTTT; cdr3_aa: CASSSQGAYTEAFF
d_call: TRBD1; v_call: TRBV5-1; j_call: TRBJ1-6; clone_size: -; cdr3_length: 16; cdr3_nt: TGCGCCAGCAGCTTTGGAGGACAGGGACTAGGATCACCCCTCCACTTT; cdr3_aa: CASSFGGQGLGSPLHF
d_call: TRBD1; v_call: TRBV6-4; j_call: TRBJ2-1; clone_size: -; cdr3_length: 13; cdr3_nt: TGTGCCAGCAGTGATCAACCGGGACAGGGACAGTTCTTC; cdr3_aa: CASSDQPGQGQFF
d_call: -; v_call: TRBV4-3; j_call: TRBJ2-7; clone_size: -; cdr3_length: 14; cdr3_nt: TGCGCCAGCAGCCAAGGCACCTGGGCTTACGAGCAGTGCTTC; cdr3_aa: CASSQGTWAYEQCF
d_call: TRBD1; v_call: TRBV12-3/TRBV12-4; j_call: TRBJ2-1; clone_size: few; cdr3_length: 16; cdr3_nt: TGTGCCAGCAGTCCCCTGCCGGGGACAGGACTCAATGAGCAGTTCTTC; cdr3_aa: CASSPLPGTGLNEQFF
d_call: -; v_call: TRBV27; j_call: TRBJ2-1; clone_size: few; cdr3_length: 13; cdr3_nt: TGTGCCAGCCGGATGCTAGCCAATAATGAGCAGTTCTTC; cdr3_aa: CASRMLANNEQFF
d_call: -; v_call: TRBV7-8; j_call: TRBJ2-1; clone_size: many; cdr3_length: 15; cdr3_nt: TGTGCCAGCAGCTTCGAAGGAAAGTCCTACAATGAGCAGTTCTTC; cdr3_aa: CASSFEGKSYNEQFF
d_call: TRBD2; v_call: TRBV29-1; j_call: TRBJ2-3; clone_size: -; cdr3_length: 17; cdr3_nt: TGCAGCGTCTCCGGGACTAGCGGGGGGTCTAGCACAGATACGCAGTATTTT; cdr3_aa: CSVSGTSGGSSTDTQYF
d_call: TRBD1; v_call: TRBV5-6; j_call: TRBJ1-6; clone_size: -; cdr3_length: 15; cdr3_nt: TGTGCCAGCAGCTTGTATGGACAGGGGAATTCACCCCTCCACTTT; cdr3_aa: CASSLYGQGNSPLHF